The source of this T cell receptor beta chain is a study of CD4 T cell repertoires in COVID-19. Samples came from patients recovered from mild-to-severe COVID-19. The memory T cells were sequenced right after ex vivo isolation, without culture. Study-level results: Sharing of several most expanded SARS-CoV-2-reactive clonotypes across memory subsets suggested intraclonal diversification. Between about 7 and 28% of SARS-CoV-2 clonotypes also appeared in SARS-CoV and/or HKU1 spike cultures.

Some clones are missing from TCRdb's copy, which holds only in-frame ones; the method was immunoSEQ multiplex PCR. The data show 65,000 to 95,000 clones, with roughly 85% seen just once and approximately 0.6% held by the top ten. CDR1 and CDR2 from the germline V gene are SGHNT and YENEEA. This CDR3 spans 16 amino acids. Trimming pared 2 bases from V and 4 bases from J, leaving 15 bases between. On this clone itself: What it recognizes is unknown.

This clonotype was obtained from a human donor who had COVID-19. The specimen comprised CD4+ T cells from peripheral blood, sampled after recovery from COVID-19. The chain employs TRBV11-3 and TRBJ2-1, with a possible D match to TRBD2 (5 bases). The CDR3 is CASSLRLRASYNEQFF. CDR3 bases: TGTGCCAGCAGCTTAAGGTTGAGGGCGAGTTACAATGAGCAGTTCTTC.